The rows below give T cell receptor beta chains drawn from one sample of a study of T-cell memory formation after mild COVID-19. TCRdb fed the 5' RACE reads into MiXCR, producing one record per CDR3 protein. This table holds hundreds of thousands of distinct CDR3 sequences, 15% to 20% found once. Sequenced input: PBMCs or a T cell subset sorted from them (not recorded which). These TCRs come from a man younger than 35 who had mild COVID-19 (a few samples of this study predate the infection). Cell type and time point are not known. Both conserved end residues are trimmed from each CDR3. Fields, in order: J gene, V gene, CDR3 length, D gene, CDR3 protein. The D gene is left open where the match is weak.

TRBJ1-2	TRBV5-1	11	TRBD1	ASSPGTGHGYT
TRBJ2-3	TRBV7-6	14	TRBD2	ASSTGLAGVQDTQY
TRBJ2-3	TRBV5-1	14	TRBD2	ASSLYPSGATDTQY
TRBJ2-7	TRBV7-9	9	-	ASNRGYEQY
TRBJ2-1	TRBV6-5	13	TRBD2	ASSKLAGGREEQF
TRBJ2-3	TRBV5-1	14	-	ASSAGTDSSTDTQY
TRBJ2-1	TRBV20-1	14	TRBD2	SAREWSGGHGNEQF
TRBJ2-5	TRBV5-1	9	-	ASSYQETQY
TRBJ1-5	TRBV7-2	12	-	ASSSRGWNQPQH
TRBJ2-2	TRBV6-2/TRBV6-3	14	-	ASSYSRGANTGELF
TRBJ2-3	TRBV20-1	13	TRBD2	SASEGRGGTDTQY
TRBJ1-5	TRBV2	14	-	ASSDLGTYSNQPQH
TRBJ2-2	TRBV5-1	12	TRBD1	ASSFDRDTGELF
TRBJ1-2	TRBV2	9	-	ASGGGRGYT
TRBJ1-4	TRBV7-6	11	-	ASSLGEVDPLF
TRBJ2-2	TRBV6-2/TRBV6-3	14	TRBD2	ASSNFGLAGTGELF
TRBJ1-1	TRBV6-2/TRBV6-3	10	-	ATRRLTKRAF
TRBJ2-5	TRBV29-1	11	-	SASSPGAETQY
TRBJ2-4	TRBV27	13	-	ASSFLDQAKNIQY
TRBJ1-1	TRBV4-3	13	TRBD1	ASSQDTGTVRRAF
TRBJ2-5	TRBV2	11	-	ASSPGTPGTQY
TRBJ2-5	TRBV4-1	13	-	ASSQESVGRETQY
TRBJ1-2	TRBV19	10	-	ASRPGDYGYT
TRBJ1-5	TRBV20-1	13	-	SASRRDGNNQPQH
TRBJ1-1	TRBV3-1	10	TRBD1	ASSQQGGEAF
TRBJ2-1	TRBV5-1	13	-	ASSLAAATYNEQF
TRBJ2-2	TRBV6-2/TRBV6-3	13	-	ASTDALPNTGELF
TRBJ2-3	TRBV28	14	-	ASSLIARARGDTQY
TRBJ2-2	TRBV6-6	15	-	ASTRAVGGHGPGELF
TRBJ2-2	TRBV5-1	14	-	ASSLGGRANTGELF
TRBJ2-1	TRBV24-1	11	-	ATSGTPRNEQF
TRBJ2-1	TRBV12-3/TRBV12-4	12	TRBD2	ASRVAGSYNEQF
TRBJ1-2	TRBV7-3	13	-	ASSPDGGGNYGYT
TRBJ2-3	TRBV20-1	13	TRBD2	SATRTSGSTDTQY
TRBJ1-3	TRBV14	12	-	ASSSAYSGNTIY
TRBJ2-2	TRBV7-9	10	-	ATTSGRGELF
TRBJ1-1	TRBV18	13	-	ASSPGRVPNTEAF
TRBJ1-5	TRBV7-2	11	-	ASSPDGGQPQH
TRBJ1-1	TRBV12-3/TRBV12-4	10	-	ASSLRQGRAF
TRBJ1-2	TRBV6-5	11	TRBD1	ASIPDRRSGYT
TRBJ1-5	TRBV2	12	-	ASSDIGMDQPQH
TRBJ2-2	TRBV20-1	11	-	SARFRGLGELF